This T cell receptor beta chain was sequenced during a study of T cell repertoires in cytomegalovirus infection. Concerning this clonotype: The antigen remains undetermined.

Findings and caveats of the study: Ex vivo responses were dominated by HLA-C-restricted CMV-specific TCR beta clonotypes. Summed frequency of public TCR beta families distinguished CMV carriers with the relevant HLA.

Each CDR3 protein gets one entry after TCRdb re-called the reads with MiXCR. The sample yields about 920,000 distinct CDR3 sequences, around 30% seen once. The sequencing here drew on cultured CD8+ T cells from PBMCs, taken from culture after CMV antigen stimulation. The sequence was collected from a human donor in good health (CMV status not recorded). Some clones in this sample may be carry-over from other donors' samples.

This CDR3 reads CASSDGARGTGELFF. Written as DNA, the CDR3 is TGCGCCAGCAGTGACGGGGCGCGGGGCACCGGGGAGCTGTTTTTT. V is TRBV10-1 and J is TRBJ2-2, with D perhaps matching TRBD2 (6 bases). CDR1 is WNHNN, CDR2 SYGVQD, per germline (reference sequence). The ends were cut back, 3 bases at V and 4 bases at J, with 12 bases in the middle. The CDR3 sequence is 15 residues long.